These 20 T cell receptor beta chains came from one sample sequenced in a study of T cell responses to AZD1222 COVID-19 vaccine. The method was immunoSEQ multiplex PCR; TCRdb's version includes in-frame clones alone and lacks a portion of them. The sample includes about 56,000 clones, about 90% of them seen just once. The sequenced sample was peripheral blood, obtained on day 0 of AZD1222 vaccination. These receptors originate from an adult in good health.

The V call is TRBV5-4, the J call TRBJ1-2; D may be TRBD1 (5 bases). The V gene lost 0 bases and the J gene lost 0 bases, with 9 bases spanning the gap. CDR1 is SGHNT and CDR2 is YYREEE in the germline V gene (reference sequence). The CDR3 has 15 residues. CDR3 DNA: TGTGCCAGCAGCTTGGGCGGGGCTGCTAACTATGGCTACACCTTC. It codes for CASSLGGAANYGYTF.

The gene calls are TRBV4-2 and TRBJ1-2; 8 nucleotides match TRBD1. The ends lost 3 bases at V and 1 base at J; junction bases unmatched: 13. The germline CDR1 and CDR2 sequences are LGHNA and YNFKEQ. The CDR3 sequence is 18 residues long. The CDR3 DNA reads TGTGCCAGCAGCCACCTAGGGCCGGGACAGGCCCTTAACTATGGCTACACCTTC. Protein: CASSHLGPGQALNYGYTF.

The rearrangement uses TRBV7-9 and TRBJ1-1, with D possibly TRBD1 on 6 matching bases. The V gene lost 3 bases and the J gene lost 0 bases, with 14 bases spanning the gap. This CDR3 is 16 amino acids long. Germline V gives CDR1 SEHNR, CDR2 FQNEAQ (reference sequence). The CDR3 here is CASSFRTGNMNTEAFF. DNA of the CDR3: TGTGCCAGCAGCTTCAGAACAGGGAATATGAACACTGAAGCTTTCTTT.

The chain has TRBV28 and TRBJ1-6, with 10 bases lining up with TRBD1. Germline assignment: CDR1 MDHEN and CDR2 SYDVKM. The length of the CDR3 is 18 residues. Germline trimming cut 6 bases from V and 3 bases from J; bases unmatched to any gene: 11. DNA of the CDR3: TGTGCCAGCAGCAGCCCGGCTCGGACAGGGGGCTATAATTCACCCCTCCACTTT. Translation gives CASSSPARTGGYNSPLHF.

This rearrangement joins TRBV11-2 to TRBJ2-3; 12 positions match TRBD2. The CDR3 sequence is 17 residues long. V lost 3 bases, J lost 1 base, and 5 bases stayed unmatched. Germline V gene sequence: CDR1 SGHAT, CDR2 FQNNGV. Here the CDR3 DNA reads TGTGCCAGCAGCTTTGCCAGACTAGCGGGGGGCACAGATACGCAGTATTTT. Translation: CASSFARLAGGTDTQYF.

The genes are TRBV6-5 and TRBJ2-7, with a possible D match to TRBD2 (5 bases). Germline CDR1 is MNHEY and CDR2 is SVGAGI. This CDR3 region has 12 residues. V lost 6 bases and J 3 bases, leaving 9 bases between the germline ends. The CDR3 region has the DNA TGTGCCAGCAGCTCCGGGAACTACGAGCAGTACTTC. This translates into CASSSGNYEQYF.

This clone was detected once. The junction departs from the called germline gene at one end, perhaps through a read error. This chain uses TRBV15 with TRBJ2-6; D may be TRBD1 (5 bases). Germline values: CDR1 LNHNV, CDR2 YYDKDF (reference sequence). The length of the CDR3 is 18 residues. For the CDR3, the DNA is TGTGCCACCAGCAGAGATCAGTGGGAATCGCCTGGGGCCAACGTCCCGACTTTC. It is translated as CATSRDQWESPGANVPTF.

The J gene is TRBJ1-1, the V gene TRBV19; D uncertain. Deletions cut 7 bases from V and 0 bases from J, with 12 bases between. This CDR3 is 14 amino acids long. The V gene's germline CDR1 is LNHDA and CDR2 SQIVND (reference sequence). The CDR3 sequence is CASIPSGMNTEAFF. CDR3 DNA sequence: TGTGCCAGTATCCCGTCGGGGATGAACACTGAAGCTTTCTTT. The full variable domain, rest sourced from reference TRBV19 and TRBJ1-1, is DGGITQSPKYLFRKEGQNVTLSCEQNLNHDAMYWYRQDPGQGLRLIYYSQIVNDFQKGDIAEGYSVSREKKESFPLTVTSAQKNPTAFYLCASIPSGMNTEAFFGQGTRLTVV.

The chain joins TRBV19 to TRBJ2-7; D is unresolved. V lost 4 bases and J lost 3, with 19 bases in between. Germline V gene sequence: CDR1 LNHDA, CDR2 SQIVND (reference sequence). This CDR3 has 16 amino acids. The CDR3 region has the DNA TGTGCCAGTAGTACCTACGGTGGCCTTAGGGACTACGAGCAGTACTTC. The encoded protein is CASSTYGGLRDYEQYF.

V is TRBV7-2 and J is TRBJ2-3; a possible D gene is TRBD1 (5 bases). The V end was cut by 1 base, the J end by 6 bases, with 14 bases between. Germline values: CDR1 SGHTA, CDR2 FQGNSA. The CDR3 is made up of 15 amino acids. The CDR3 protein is CASSLDQGNWDTQYF. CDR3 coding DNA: TGTGCCAGCAGCTTAGATCAGGGAAACTGGGATACGCAGTATTTT.

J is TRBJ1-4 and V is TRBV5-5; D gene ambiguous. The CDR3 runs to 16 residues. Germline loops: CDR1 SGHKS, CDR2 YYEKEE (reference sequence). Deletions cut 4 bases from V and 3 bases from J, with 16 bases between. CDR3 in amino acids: CASSLEQFSSNEKLFF. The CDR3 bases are TGTGCCAGCAGCCTCGAACAGTTTTCGTCTAATGAAAAACTGTTTTTT.

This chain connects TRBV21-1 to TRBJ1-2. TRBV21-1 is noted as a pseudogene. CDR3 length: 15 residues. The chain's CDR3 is CASSSGPEYNYGYTF. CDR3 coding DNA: TGTGCCAGCAGCTCCGGACCTGAGTACAACTATGGCTACACCTTC.

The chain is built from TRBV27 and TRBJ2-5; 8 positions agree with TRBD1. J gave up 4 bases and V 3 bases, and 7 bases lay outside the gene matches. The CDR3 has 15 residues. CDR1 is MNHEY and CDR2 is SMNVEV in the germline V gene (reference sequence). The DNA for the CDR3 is TGTGCCAGCAGTTTCAACGACAGGGGCGTAGAGACCCAGTACTTC. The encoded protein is CASSFNDRGVETQYF.

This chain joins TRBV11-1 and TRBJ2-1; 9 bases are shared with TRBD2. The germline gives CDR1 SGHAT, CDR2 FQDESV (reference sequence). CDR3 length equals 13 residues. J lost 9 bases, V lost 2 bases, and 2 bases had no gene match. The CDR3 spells CASSLSTSGEQFF. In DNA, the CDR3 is TGTGCCAGCAGCTTATCGACTAGCGGTGAGCAGTTCTTC.

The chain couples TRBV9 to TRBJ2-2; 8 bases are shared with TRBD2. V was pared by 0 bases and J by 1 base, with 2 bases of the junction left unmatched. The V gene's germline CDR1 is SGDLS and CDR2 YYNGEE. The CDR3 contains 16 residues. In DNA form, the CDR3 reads TGTGCCAGCAGCGTAGATAGCGGGGTGAACACCGGGGAGCTGTTTTTT. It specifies CASSVDSGVNTGELFF.

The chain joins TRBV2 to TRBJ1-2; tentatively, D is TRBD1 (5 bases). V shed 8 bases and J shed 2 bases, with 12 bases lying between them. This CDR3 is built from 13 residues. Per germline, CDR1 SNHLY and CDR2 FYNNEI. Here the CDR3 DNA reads TGTGCCAGCTGGGCAGGGCGAAACTATGGCTACACCTTC. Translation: CASWAGRNYGYTF.

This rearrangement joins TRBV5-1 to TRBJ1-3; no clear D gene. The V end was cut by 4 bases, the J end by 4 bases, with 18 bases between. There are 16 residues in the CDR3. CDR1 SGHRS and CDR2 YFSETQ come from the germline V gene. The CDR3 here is CASSPQVQTQGNTIYF. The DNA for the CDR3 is TGCGCCAGCAGCCCTCAAGTGCAAACGCAAGGAAACACCATATATTTT.

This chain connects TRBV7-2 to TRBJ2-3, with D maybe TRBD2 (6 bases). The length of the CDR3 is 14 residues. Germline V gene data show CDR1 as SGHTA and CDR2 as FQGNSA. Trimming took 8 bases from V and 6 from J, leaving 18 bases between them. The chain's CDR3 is CASAYSRDFDTQYF. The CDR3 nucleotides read TGTGCCAGCGCCTATTCGCGGGATTTTGATACGCAGTATTTT.

The CDR3 coding sequence is TGTGCCTGGACGACCAATAGCAATCAGCCCCAGCATTTT. Residues: CAWTTNSNQPQHF. The rearrangement links TRBV30 to TRBJ1-5; D not resolved. V dropped 4 bases and J dropped 0 bases, with 7 bases sitting between them. Per the germline V gene, CDR1 is GTSNPN and CDR2 is SVGIG (reference sequence). The CDR3 has 13 residues. The full variable domain, its missing parts supplied by reference TRBV30 and TRBJ1-5, is SQTIHQWPATLVQPVGSPLSLECTVEGTSNPNLYWYRQAAGRGLQLLFYSVGIGQISSEVPQNLSASRPQDRQFILSSKKLLLSDSGFYLCAWTTNSNQPQHFGDGTRLSIL.

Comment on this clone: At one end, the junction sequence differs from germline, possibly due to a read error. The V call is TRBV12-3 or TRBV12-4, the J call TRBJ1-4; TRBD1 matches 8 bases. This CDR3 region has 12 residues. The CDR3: CASSLEDRDRVF. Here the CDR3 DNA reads TGTGCCAGCAGTTTAGAGGACAGGGACCGTGTTTTT.